This TCR beta chain was identified in a study of OX40 agonist ivuxolimab in advanced cancers. Study-level background: As their treatment, patients were administered ivuxolimab, an agonistic anti-OX40 (CD134) antibody. Study-wide results and caveats: Those patients achieving a partial response at 0.1-3.0 mg/kg showed among the lowest clonal expansion. The expanded peripheral T cells' antigen specificity was not determined.

The CDR3 has 14 residues. Germline V gene data show CDR1 as SGHNT and CDR2 as YYREEE (reference sequence). Unmatched junction bases numbered 2, after V lost 5 bases and J lost 1 base. Sequenced by immunoSEQ multiplex PCR; TCRdb stores in-frame clones only, minus some. The profile shows roughly 75,000 clones, 70% to 90% of them singletons. As for this clone: Antigen: not known.

This rearrangement joins TRBV5-4 to TRBJ1-2; TRBD1 aligns across 10 bases. The sequences come from CD4+ or CD8+ T cells sorted from blood, collected in a trial of the OX40 agonist ivuxolimab. The sequence came from an adult with an advanced solid tumor such as melanoma, head and neck, liver or kidney cancer. The CDR3 spells CASRTGGLNYGYTF. CDR3 bases: TGTGCCAGCAGGACAGGGGGCCTTAACTATGGCTACACCTTC. Full variable domain (rest looked up from reference TRBV5-4 and TRBJ1-2): ETGVTQSPTHLIKTRGQQVTLRCSSQSGHNTVSWYQQALGQGPQFIFQYYREEENGRGNFPPRFSGLQFPNYSSELNVNALELDDSALYLCASRTGGLNYGYTFGSGTRLTVV.